This T cell receptor beta chain comes out of a study of blood T cell repertoires in COVID-19. Assay: immunoSEQ multiplex PCR; the TCRdb copy retains only in-frame clones and omits some. The sample consists of approximately 270,000 clones, 80% to 90% of them appearing once. Germline V gene sequence: CDR1 SGDLS, CDR2 YYNGEE. V gave up 4 bases and J gave up 6 bases, with 13 bases separating them. This CDR3 region has 13 residues. Grouping used clinical history reported by participants in a survey and questionnaire. The specimen sequenced was PBMCs or T cells enriched from blood (not recorded which). This TCR derives from a woman between 45 and 60 years old who had recovered from COVID-19. The chain joins TRBV9 to TRBJ1-2, with TRBD1 as a possible D gene (6 bases). CDR3 residues: CASSPQGFDGYTF. The CDR3 bases are TGTGCCAGCAGCCCCCAGGGGTTCGATGGCTACACCTTC. The full variable domain, with the rest looked up from reference TRBV9 and TRBJ1-2, is DSGVTQTPKHLITATGQRVTLRCSPRSGDLSVYWYQQSLDQGLQFLIQYYNGEERAKGNILERFSAQQFPDLHSELNLSSLELGDSALYFCASSPQGFDGYTFGSGTRLTVV.